This is a list of T cell receptor beta chains from one sample in a study of blood T cell repertoires in COVID-19. Profiled with immunoSEQ multiplex PCR; TCRdb holds only in-frame clones, not every one. This sample carries 150,000 or so clones, roughly 88% of them seen once, and the ten largest clones take 2.5% to 3%. Sequenced input: peripheral blood. The receptors originated from an older woman with acute or convalescent COVID-19. Each CDR3 is given with its conserved first and last residue. The D gene is left open where the match is weak. A row's size may be missing; if present it is once, few, many or a size class.

J gene	D gene	clone size	V gene	CDR3 DNA	CDR3 protein
TRBJ1-2	NA	NA	TRBV27	TGTGCCAGCAGCCGTGGAGGCCCTAACTATGGCTACACCTTC	CASSRGGPNYGYTF
TRBJ1-3	TRBD1	NA	TRBV11-2	TGTGCCAGCAGCTGGGGACAGGGTCTGAACACCATATATTTT	CASSWGQGLNTIYF
TRBJ1-4	TRBD1	NA	TRBV19	TGTGCCAGTAGTTTATCCCCAGGGGGATATGAAAAACTGTTTTTT	CASSLSPGGYEKLFF
TRBJ2-7	NA	NA	TRBV9	TGTGCCAGCAGCGTTCTATCAGGGACCTACGAGCAGTACTTC	CASSVLSGTYEQYF
TRBJ2-7	NA	NA	TRBV9	TGTGCCAGCAGCGTAGACGATTCCTTCGGCGAGCAGTACTTC	CASSVDDSFGEQYF
TRBJ2-7	NA	NA	TRBV13	TGTGCCAGCAGCTTTACGGTGGCGGCAGCCTCCTACGAGCAGTACTTC	CASSFTVAAASYEQYF
TRBJ2-2	NA	NA	TRBV25-1	TGTGCCAGCAGTCAGGCAGGCACCGGGGAGCTGTTTTTT	CASSQAGTGELFF
TRBJ1-2	TRBD1	NA	TRBV2	TGTGCCAGCAGTGAATCCGCCAGGGGGCTAGTCGATGGCTACACCTTC	CASSESARGLVDGYTF
TRBJ2-1	TRBD2	NA	TRBV19	TGTGCCAGTAGTATGGCTAGCGGGTTTGTAAATGAGCAGTTCTTC	CASSMASGFVNEQFF
TRBJ1-1	NA	NA	TRBV7-2	TGTGCCAGCAGCTTAGAACCATCCAGGGTGACTGAAGCTTTCTTT	CASSLEPSRVTEAFF
TRBJ2-3	NA	NA	TRBV14	TGTGCCAGCAGCCAAGATCGGAGGGGTAATACGCAGTATTTT	CASSQDRRGNTQYF
TRBJ1-1	NA	NA	TRBV7-2	TGTGCCAGCCTTAGCCAGGCAGGGCCGAACACTGAAGCTTTCTTT	CASLSQAGPNTEAFF
TRBJ2-3	TRBD1	NA	TRBV19	TGTGCCAGTACCCCCACCCCACAGGGGATAAGCACAGATACGCAGTATTTT	CASTPTPQGISTDTQYF
TRBJ1-6	NA	NA	TRBV6-1	TGTGCCAGCAGTGAGGTCCACGGGGGGGGCGGCTCACCCCTCCACTTT	CASSEVHGGGGSPLHF
TRBJ2-6	NA	NA	TRBV6-2/TRBV6-3	TGTGCCAGCAGTTCGTTTGGGCTAACAGGGAGCTCCTCTGGGGCCAACGTCCTGACTTTC	CASSSFGLTGSSSGANVLTF
TRBJ1-5	TRBD1	few	TRBV19	TGTGCCAGTAGTATGGGGACAGGGAATCAGCCCCAGCATTTT	CASSMGTGNQPQHF
TRBJ2-7	TRBD1	once	TRBV7-6	TGTGCCAGCAGCTTAGCGGACAGGGGGTACGAGCAGTACTTC	CASSLADRGYEQYF
TRBJ2-3	TRBD2	NA	TRBV24-1	TGTGCCACCAGTGAAGCGGGGGGACGCACAGATACGCAGTATTTT	CATSEAGGRTDTQYF
TRBJ1-5	TRBD1	NA	TRBV28	TGTGCCAGCAGTTCTACAGGGGGCTATCAGCCCCAGCATTTT	CASSSTGGYQPQHF
TRBJ1-1	TRBD1	NA	TRBV28	TGTGCCAGCAGCCTGACAGGGATGAACACTGAAGCTTTCTTT	CASSLTGMNTEAFF
TRBJ2-3	NA	NA	TRBV5-1	TGCGCCAGCAGCTTGGACGGGGGGCCTGATACGCAGTATTTT	CASSLDGGPDTQYF
TRBJ2-5	TRBD1	few	TRBV20-1	TGCAGTGCTCGTGGGACAGGGGGAGTGAGGCAAGAGACCCAGTACTTC	CSARGTGGVRQETQYF
TRBJ2-7	TRBD1	NA	TRBV7-2	TGTGCCAGCAGCCGCTTCGGGACAGGGGGCTACTACGAGCAGTACTTC	CASSRFGTGGYYEQYF
TRBJ2-1	NA	few	TRBV20-1	TGCAGTGCTAGAGTAATCGCGGGGCAGTTCTTC	CSARVIAGQFF
TRBJ2-1	NA	NA	TRBV4-3	TGCGCCAGCAGCCAAGTGGGGCGGCTTTACAATGAGCAGTTCTTC	CASSQVGRLYNEQFF
TRBJ2-1	NA	once	TRBV21-1	TGTGCCAGCAGCAAAGTCCGGCAGGCCCGCTACAATGAGCAGTTCTTC	CASSKVRQARYNEQFF
TRBJ1-2	TRBD1	NA	TRBV18	TGTGCCAGCTCATACGGGACAGACTATGGCTACACCTTC	CASSYGTDYGYTF
TRBJ1-2	TRBD1	NA	TRBV28	TGTGCCAGCAGTTTTGACAGGGTCGACTATGGCTACACCTTC	CASSFDRVDYGYTF
TRBJ2-1	NA	NA	TRBV28	TGTGCCAGCAGATTTAGCAAGGCTGAGCAGTTCTTC	CASRFSKAEQFF
TRBJ1-5	TRBD1	NA	TRBV18	TGTGCCAGCTCCCCGGACTACAGGGGGCAGCCCCAGCATTTT	CASSPDYRGQPQHF
TRBJ2-2	NA	NA	TRBV6-5	TGTGCCAGCAGTTACAGGGGCCACACCGGGGAGCTGTTTTTT	CASSYRGHTGELFF
TRBJ2-2	NA	NA	TRBV15	TGTGCCACCAGCAGCGGGGAGAACACCGGGGAGCTGTTTTTT	CATSSGENTGELFF
TRBJ2-3	TRBD1	NA	TRBV5-5	TGTGCCAGCAGCTTTTTACAGGGGGCCACAGATACGCAGTATTTT	CASSFLQGATDTQYF
TRBJ2-1	TRBD2	few	TRBV11-2	TGTGCCAGCAGCTGGGCCTCACTAGCGGGGGGGCAGTTCTTC	CASSWASLAGGQFF
TRBJ1-6	TRBD1	NA	TRBV4-1	TGCGCCAGCAGCCAAGAAGGGGACAGGGATTCACCCCTCCACTTT	CASSQEGDRDSPLHF
TRBJ1-6	NA	NA	TRBV3-1/TRBV3-2	TGTGCCAGCAGCCAAGTTTCTCCAGGGCTAAATTCACCCCTCCACTTT	CASSQVSPGLNSPLHF
TRBJ1-2	TRBD1	NA	TRBV10-3	TGTGCCATCAGTGAAGACAGGGATGCTGGCTACACCTTC	CAISEDRDAGYTF
TRBJ2-4	TRBD2	NA	TRBV19	TGTGCCAGTACCACTAGCGGAGACAAAAACATTCAGTACTTC	CASTTSGDKNIQYF
TRBJ1-6	TRBD1	few	TRBV6-5	TGTGCCAGCAGTTATCCCCAGGGGGCTGATTCACCCCTCCACTTT	CASSYPQGADSPLHF
TRBJ1-2	NA	NA	TRBV5-4	TGTGCCAGCAGCTCGAAATGGAGTGGAGGAGGCTACACCTTC	CASSSKWSGGGYTF
TRBJ1-4	NA	few	TRBV27	TGTGCCAGCAGTTTCCAGGGGACTAATGAAAAACTGTTTTTT	CASSFQGTNEKLFF
TRBJ2-7	NA	NA	TRBV9	TGTGCCAGCAGCGTAGAGCCAAGAGGCGAGCAGTACTTC	CASSVEPRGEQYF
TRBJ2-3	NA	once	TRBV4-1	TGCGCCAGCAGCTGGGACTTTGCAGATACGCAGTATTTT	CASSWDFADTQYF
TRBJ2-5	NA	NA	TRBV24-1	TGTGCCCCGGAAACAGAGAAAGAGACCCAGTACTTC	CAPETEKETQYF